Each of the 4 T cell receptor beta chains below was sequenced from the same sample in a study of spatial heterogeneity in lung cancer. Overall study findings and caveats: The study found that expanded intratumoral alpha and beta TCR counts tracked tumor mutation counts.

These TCRs' antigens remain unknown. TCRdb ran MiXCR on the 5' RACE reads and lists one entry per CDR3 protein. Of about 6,000 distinct CDR3 sequences listed, 14% were seen once; the top ten hold approximately 11%. Specified time point: sample taken at primary tumor resection. The specimen was lung tumor tissue, collected at surgery. The origin of the receptors is a male donor with early-stage non-small cell lung cancer.

This clonotype ranks as medium-sized. Since the library was made to target alpha chains, this beta chain is a stray read and its abundance is not meaningful. The chain joins TRBV5-1 to TRBJ2-2; D unclear. Germline assignment: CDR1 SGHRS and CDR2 YFSETQ. The ends were cut back, 0 bases at V and 0 bases at J, with 6 bases in the middle. This CDR3 comprises 15 residues. The CDR3 DNA is TGCGCCAGCAGCTTGGTAACGGCGAACACCGGGGAGCTGTTTTTT. The encoded protein is CASSLVTANTGELFF.

This clonotype has a single count. This beta chain represents an off-target read in a library built for alpha chains; its size is of limited meaning. V is TRBV6-6 and J is TRBJ1-2; 9 bases map to TRBD1. There are 14 residues in the CDR3. CDR1 is MNHNY, CDR2 SVGAGI, per germline (reference sequence). The V gene end was trimmed by 5 bases and the J gene end by 4 bases; junction bases not matched to a gene: 5. DNA for the CDR3: TGTGCCAGCAGTCCCGGGACAGGGAGCTATGGCTACACCTTC. Protein product: CASSPGTGSYGYTF.

By sample share, this clonotype is medium-sized. Because the library targeted alpha chains, this beta chain is an off-target read whose size means little. The rearrangement links TRBV2 to TRBJ1-5; D not resolved. Trimming took 6 bases from V and 2 from J, leaving 11 bases between them. Germline values: CDR1 SNHLY, CDR2 FYNNEI. This CDR3 has 14 amino acids. The CDR3 sequence is CASSENWGNQPQHF. The CDR3 nucleotides read TGTGCCAGCAGCGAGAATTGGGGCAATCAGCCCCAGCATTTT. Combining the CDR3 with reference TRBV2 and TRBJ1-5 gives the whole variable domain EPEVTQTPSHQVTQMGQEVILRCVPISNHLYFYWYRQILGQKVEFLVSFYNNEISEKSEIFDDQFSVERPDGSNFTLKIRSTKLEDSAMYFCASSENWGNQPQHFGDGTRLSIL.

This clonotype is medium-sized. Because this beta chain is a stray read in a library intended to capture alpha chains, its abundance should not be given much weight. The chain recombines TRBV5-1 with TRBJ2-3; 7 bases align to TRBD2. The CDR3 sequence is 14 residues long. Germline CDR1 is SGHRS and CDR2 is YFSETQ. The ends lost 4 bases at V and 0 bases at J; junction bases unmatched: 2. CDR3 bases: TGCGCCAGCAGCGGTAGCGGGAGCACAGATACGCAGTATTTT. This codes for CASSGSGSTDTQYF. The full variable domain, with the rest looked up from reference TRBV5-1 and TRBJ2-3, is KAGVTQTPRYLIKTRGQQVTLSCSPISGHRSVSWYQQTPGQGLQFLFEYFSETQRNKGNFPGRFSGRQFSNSRSEMNVSTLELGDSALYLCASSGSGSTDTQYFGPGTRLTVL.